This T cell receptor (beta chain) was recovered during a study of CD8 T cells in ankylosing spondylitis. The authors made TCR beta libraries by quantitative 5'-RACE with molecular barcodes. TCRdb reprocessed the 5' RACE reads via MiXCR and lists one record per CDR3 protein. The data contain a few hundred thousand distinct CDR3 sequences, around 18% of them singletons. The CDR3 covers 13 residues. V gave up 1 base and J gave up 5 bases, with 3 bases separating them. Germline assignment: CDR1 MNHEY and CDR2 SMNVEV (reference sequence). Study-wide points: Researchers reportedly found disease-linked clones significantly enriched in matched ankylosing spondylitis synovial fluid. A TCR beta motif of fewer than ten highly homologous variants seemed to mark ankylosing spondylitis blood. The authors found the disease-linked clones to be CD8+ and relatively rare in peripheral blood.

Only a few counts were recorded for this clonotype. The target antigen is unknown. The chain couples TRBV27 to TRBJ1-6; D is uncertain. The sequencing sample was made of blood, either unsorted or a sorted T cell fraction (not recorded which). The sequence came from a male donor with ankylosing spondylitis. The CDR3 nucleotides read TGTGCCAGCAGTTTATTAGATAATTCACCCCTCCACTTT. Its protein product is CASSLLDNSPLHF.